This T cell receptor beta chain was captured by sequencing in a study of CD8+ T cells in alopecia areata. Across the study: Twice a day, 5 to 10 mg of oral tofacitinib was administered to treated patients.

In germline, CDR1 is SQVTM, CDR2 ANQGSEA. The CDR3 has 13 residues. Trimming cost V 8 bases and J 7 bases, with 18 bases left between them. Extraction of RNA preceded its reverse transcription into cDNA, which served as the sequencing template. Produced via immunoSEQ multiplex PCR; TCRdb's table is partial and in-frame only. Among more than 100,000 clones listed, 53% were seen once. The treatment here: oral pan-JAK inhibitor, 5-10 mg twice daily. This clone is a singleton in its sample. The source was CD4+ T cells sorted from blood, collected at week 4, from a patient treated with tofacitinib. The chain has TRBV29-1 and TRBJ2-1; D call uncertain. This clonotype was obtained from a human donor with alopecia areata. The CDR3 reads CSSDGQALNEQFF. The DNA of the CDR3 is TGCAGCTCTGACGGGCAGGCTTTAAATGAGCAGTTCTTC.